A selection of T cell receptor beta chains follows, all from one sample in a study of tumor and adjacent non-tumor tissue in lung cancer. TCRdb reprocessed the multiplex PCR reads with MiXCR, giving one entry per CDR3 protein. The data hold around 66,000 distinct CDR3 sequences, with more than 70% observed a single time. The specimen sequenced was lung tumor tissue. Receptors originate from a man aged 55 to 70 with non-small cell lung cancer. Both conserved end residues are part of each CDR3. The order of the fields is V gene, D gene, clone size, J gene, CDR3 DNA, CDR3 protein. The D gene is left open where the match is weak. Only some rows state a clone size, as once, few, many or a class for expanded clones.

v_call: TRBV6-6
d_call: TRBD1
clone_size: -
j_call: TRBJ2-7
cdr3_nt: TGTGCCAGCAGTGGACAGGGCTGCGAGCAGTACTTC
cdr3_aa: CASSGQGCEQYF

v_call: TRBV5-6
d_call: TRBD2
clone_size: once
j_call: TRBJ2-1
cdr3_nt: TGTACCAGCACCTCGACCGGGACTACGCGAGACAATGAGCAATTCTTC
cdr3_aa: CTSTSTGTTRDNEQFF

v_call: TRBV20-1
d_call: TRBD2
clone_size: -
j_call: TRBJ2-1
cdr3_nt: TGCAGTGCAACCGGGACTAGAGGGGGGAGGGATTACTATGAGAAGTTCTTC
cdr3_aa: CSATGTRGGRDYYEKFF

v_call: TRBV29-1
d_call: -
clone_size: -
j_call: TRBJ1-2
cdr3_nt: TGCCGCGTTGTAGGGGGTAACTATGGATACACCTTC
cdr3_aa: CRVVGGNYGYTF

v_call: TRBV29-1
d_call: TRBD2
clone_size: -
j_call: TRBJ2-3
cdr3_nt: TGCAGCGTTGTTGCGGGAGCGAGTAGCACAGATACGCAATATTTT
cdr3_aa: CSVVAGASSTDTQYF

v_call: TRBV5-1
d_call: -
clone_size: -
j_call: TRBJ1-1
cdr3_nt: TGCGCCAGCATGGGAAGTCAGGGTTTGAACACTGAAGCTTTCTTT
cdr3_aa: CASMGSQGLNTEAFF

v_call: TRBV5-1
d_call: -
clone_size: many
j_call: TRBJ2-7
cdr3_nt: TGCGCCAGCAGCAACGGGGACTCCTACGAGCAGTACTTC
cdr3_aa: CASSNGDSYEQYF

v_call: TRBV6-5
d_call: TRBD2
clone_size: -
j_call: TRBJ2-2
cdr3_nt: TGCGCCAGGAGTCCATCGGCGGGAGCGACGAACACCGGGGAGCTGTTTTTT
cdr3_aa: CARSPSAGATNTGELFF

v_call: TRBV29-1
d_call: -
clone_size: -
j_call: TRBJ1-1
cdr3_nt: TGCAGCGGGGGGATGGGGAACACTGAAGCCTTCTTT
cdr3_aa: CSGGMGNTEAFF

v_call: TRBV5-1
d_call: TRBD2
clone_size: few
j_call: TRBJ2-3
cdr3_nt: TGCGCCAGCAGCTTGGAATTACTAGCGGATTTCACAGATACGCAGTATTTT
cdr3_aa: CASSLELLADFTDTQYF

v_call: TRBV5-1
d_call: TRBD2
clone_size: many
j_call: TRBJ2-3
cdr3_nt: TGCGCCAGCAGCTCCCTAGCGGGAGGGGTAGATACGCAGTATTTT
cdr3_aa: CASSSLAGGVDTQYF

v_call: TRBV7-9
d_call: -
clone_size: -
j_call: TRBJ2-7
cdr3_nt: TGTGCTAGCAGCCCGCCCTGGGGGGGCTACAAGCAGTACTTC
cdr3_aa: CASSPPWGGYKQYF

v_call: TRBV20-1
d_call: TRBD2
clone_size: -
j_call: TRBJ2-1
cdr3_nt: TGCAATGCTGGTATCGGGACTACCTACAATGAGCAGTTCTTC
cdr3_aa: CNAGIGTTYNEQFF

v_call: TRBV29-1
d_call: -
clone_size: once
j_call: TRBJ1-1
cdr3_nt: TGCAGCGCCTCGGCAAGGGTGGAAATTGAAGCTTTCTTT
cdr3_aa: CSASARVEIEAFF

v_call: TRBV20-1
d_call: TRBD2
clone_size: -
j_call: TRBJ2-7
cdr3_nt: TGCAATGCATCCTCCGGACTAGAGAATTCTTACGAACAGTACTTC
cdr3_aa: CNASSGLENSYEQYF

v_call: TRBV11-3
d_call: TRBD2
clone_size: -
j_call: TRBJ2-5
cdr3_nt: TGTGCCAGCAGCCCTAGCGGGGCTGGGGACAACCAGTACTTC
cdr3_aa: CASSPSGAGDNQYF

v_call: TRBV5-5
d_call: -
clone_size: -
j_call: TRBJ2-2
cdr3_nt: TGTGCCAGCAGCTATGAAAATACACAGGGAAACACCGGGGAGCCGTTTTTT
cdr3_aa: CASSYENTQGNTGEPFF

v_call: TRBV5-5
d_call: -
clone_size: -
j_call: TRBJ2-5
cdr3_nt: TGTGCCAGAAGCTACAGGGAGCTAGAGACCCAGTACTTC
cdr3_aa: CARSYRELETQYF

v_call: TRBV11-3
d_call: TRBD1
clone_size: -
j_call: TRBJ2-2
cdr3_nt: TGTGCCAGTAGCACAGGGGGCATCGGAGAGCTGTTTTTT
cdr3_aa: CASSTGGIGELFF

v_call: TRBV6-1
d_call: TRBD1
clone_size: -
j_call: TRBJ1-5
cdr3_nt: TGTGCCAGCAGGCGGACAGGGGGGACGAGCAATCAGCCCCAGCATTTT
cdr3_aa: CASRRTGGTSNQPQHF

v_call: TRBV19
d_call: -
clone_size: -
j_call: TRBJ2-3
cdr3_nt: TGTGCCAGTAAAGGGTACAGCGACGGAAACACAGATACGCAGTATTTT
cdr3_aa: CASKGYSDGNTDTQYF

v_call: TRBV5-5
d_call: TRBD1
clone_size: -
j_call: TRBJ2-5
cdr3_nt: TGTGCCGGCAGCTACAGGGGGCTAGAGACCCGGTACTTC
cdr3_aa: CAGSYRGLETRYF

v_call: TRBV29-1
d_call: -
clone_size: -
j_call: TRBJ1-2
cdr3_nt: TGCAGCGTTGAAGTCGGTCGGACGAGAGACTATACCTTC
cdr3_aa: CSVEVGRTRDYTF

v_call: TRBV6-1
d_call: -
clone_size: -
j_call: TRBJ2-7
cdr3_nt: TGTGCCAACAGTAGGACAGACGAGCAGTATTTC
cdr3_aa: CANSRTDEQYF

v_call: TRBV7-9
d_call: TRBD1
clone_size: many
j_call: TRBJ2-7
cdr3_nt: TGTGCCAGCAGCTCGGGACAGGGCAACGAGCAGTACTTC
cdr3_aa: CASSSGQGNEQYF

v_call: TRBV20-1
d_call: -
clone_size: -
j_call: TRBJ1-5
cdr3_nt: TGCAGTGCGGAAATTCCTCTCCGCTGCAATCAGCCCCAGCATTTT
cdr3_aa: CSAEIPLRCNQPQHF

v_call: TRBV10-2
d_call: -
clone_size: -
j_call: TRBJ1-5
cdr3_nt: TGCGCCAGCAGTGATGAGGGAGGGGATCCAAGCCAGCCCCAGCATTTT
cdr3_aa: CASSDEGGDPSQPQHF

v_call: TRBV20-1
d_call: TRBD1
clone_size: once
j_call: TRBJ2-2
cdr3_nt: TGCAGTGTTCGAAGAGGGACAGCAACCACCGGGGAACTGTTTTTT
cdr3_aa: CSVRRGTATTGELFF

v_call: TRBV6-1
d_call: -
clone_size: -
j_call: TRBJ2-1
cdr3_nt: TGTGCCAGCAGTGAATTGAGGGGGAGATACATTGAGCAGTTCTTC
cdr3_aa: CASSELRGRYIEQFF

v_call: TRBV20-1
d_call: -
clone_size: -
j_call: TRBJ2-1
cdr3_nt: TGCAATGCTCGGACCAGCGTGGAGCAGTTCTTC
cdr3_aa: CNARTSVEQFF

v_call: TRBV5-1
d_call: -
clone_size: -
j_call: TRBJ2-1
cdr3_nt: TGCGCCAGCAGTATCCGACCTAATCGGAATGAGCAGTTCTTC
cdr3_aa: CASSIRPNRNEQFF

v_call: TRBV6-4
d_call: -
clone_size: many
j_call: TRBJ2-3
cdr3_nt: TGTGCCAGCAGTGACGGTGTGGATACAGATACGCAGTATTTT
cdr3_aa: CASSDGVDTDTQYF

v_call: TRBV5-4
d_call: -
clone_size: -
j_call: TRBJ1-6
cdr3_nt: TGTGCCAGTCGCACCCAGGGGAGGAATTCACCCCTCCACTTT
cdr3_aa: CASRTQGRNSPLHF

v_call: TRBV24-1
d_call: -
clone_size: few
j_call: TRBJ1-5
cdr3_nt: TGTGCCACCAGGGACGGTAGCAATCAGCCCCAGCATTTT
cdr3_aa: CATRDGSNQPQHF

v_call: TRBV20-1
d_call: -
clone_size: -
j_call: TRBJ2-1
cdr3_nt: TGCAGTGCCACGGGATCAATTCGTACGGTGCAGTTCTTC
cdr3_aa: CSATGSIRTVQFF

v_call: TRBV2
d_call: TRBD2
clone_size: -
j_call: TRBJ2-5
cdr3_nt: TGTGCCAGCAGCGCCACGGCTAGCGGGGCTACTCGAGAGACCCAGTACTTC
cdr3_aa: CASSATASGATRETQYF

v_call: TRBV14
d_call: TRBD2
clone_size: many
j_call: TRBJ2-7
cdr3_nt: TGTGCCAGCAGCCCGGGACTAGCGGCGCCGGAGCAGTACTTC
cdr3_aa: CASSPGLAAPEQYF

v_call: TRBV5-6
d_call: -
clone_size: -
j_call: TRBJ1-1
cdr3_nt: TGTGCCAGCAGCGTAGCTCGGTCTGAAGCTATCTTT
cdr3_aa: CASSVARSEAIF

v_call: TRBV6-5
d_call: TRBD2
clone_size: -
j_call: TRBJ2-7
cdr3_nt: TGTGCCAGCCGTTACTCAAGGCGGGAGACGGCCGATGAGTACTTC
cdr3_aa: CASRYSRRETADEYF

v_call: TRBV29-1
d_call: -
clone_size: -
j_call: TRBJ2-5
cdr3_nt: TGCAGCGTTGCCCTAGAAGAGACCCAGCACTTC
cdr3_aa: CSVALEETQHF

v_call: TRBV20-1
d_call: TRBD1
clone_size: many
j_call: TRBJ2-1
cdr3_nt: TGCAGTGCTAGTCCCAGGGGGCTAATAGGGGAGCAGTTCTTC
cdr3_aa: CSASPRGLIGEQFF

v_call: TRBV10-2
d_call: -
clone_size: once
j_call: TRBJ2-3
cdr3_nt: TGCGCCAACATGGACTTGAGCGGACACTTGCGCACAGATACGCAGTATTTT
cdr3_aa: CANMDLSGHLRTDTQYF

v_call: TRBV5-1
d_call: -
clone_size: many
j_call: TRBJ2-3
cdr3_nt: TGCGCCAGCAGCCCCGGGACACAACCCACAGATACGCAGTATTTT
cdr3_aa: CASSPGTQPTDTQYF

v_call: TRBV28
d_call: -
clone_size: many
j_call: TRBJ2-1
cdr3_nt: TGTGCCAGCAGTTCCCTCCGGGGGATCGGGGCGAATGAGCAGTTCTTC
cdr3_aa: CASSSLRGIGANEQFF

v_call: TRBV5-1
d_call: TRBD1
clone_size: -
j_call: TRBJ1-1
cdr3_nt: TGCGCCGGCAGCTTGGATCCAGGGGGGAACACTGAAGCTTTCTTT
cdr3_aa: CAGSLDPGGNTEAFF

v_call: TRBV29-1
d_call: -
clone_size: -
j_call: TRBJ1-2
cdr3_nt: TGCAGGGTCTCACCCCAACAGGATCGCGGCTACACCTTC
cdr3_aa: CRVSPQQDRGYTF

v_call: TRBV10-1
d_call: -
clone_size: once
j_call: TRBJ2-2
cdr3_nt: TGCGCCGGCAGTGAGTCTGGAGGAGCCGGGGAGCTGTTTTTT
cdr3_aa: CAGSESGGAGELFF

v_call: TRBV14
d_call: -
clone_size: few
j_call: TRBJ2-1
cdr3_nt: TGTGCCAACAGCCAAGAATCCCTAGTGGGATCGTATGAGCAGTTCTTC
cdr3_aa: CANSQESLVGSYEQFF

v_call: TRBV10-3
d_call: TRBD2
clone_size: -
j_call: TRBJ2-1
cdr3_nt: TGTGTCATCGGGACTAGCGGGAGACAACCGCAGTTCTTC
cdr3_aa: CVIGTSGRQPQFF

v_call: TRBV20-1
d_call: -
clone_size: -
j_call: TRBJ2-2
cdr3_nt: TGCAGTGCTAGATTTATCGGGTCCGGGGAGCTGCTTTTT
cdr3_aa: CSARFIGSGELLF

v_call: TRBV6-5
d_call: -
clone_size: -
j_call: TRBJ1-3
cdr3_nt: TGTGCCAGTAGCTTACAGGGTCGCCATGGAAACACTATATATTTT
cdr3_aa: CASSLQGRHGNTIYF

v_call: TRBV5-1
d_call: TRBD1
clone_size: few
j_call: TRBJ2-5
cdr3_nt: TGCGCCAGCAGCATGCCTCCGGGACAGTCGGCGGAGACCCAGTACTTC
cdr3_aa: CASSMPPGQSAETQYF

v_call: TRBV24-1
d_call: TRBD2
clone_size: many
j_call: TRBJ2-1
cdr3_nt: TGTGCCACCAGTGCGTCTAGCGGGAGGGCCGAGCAGTTCTTC
cdr3_aa: CATSASSGRAEQFF